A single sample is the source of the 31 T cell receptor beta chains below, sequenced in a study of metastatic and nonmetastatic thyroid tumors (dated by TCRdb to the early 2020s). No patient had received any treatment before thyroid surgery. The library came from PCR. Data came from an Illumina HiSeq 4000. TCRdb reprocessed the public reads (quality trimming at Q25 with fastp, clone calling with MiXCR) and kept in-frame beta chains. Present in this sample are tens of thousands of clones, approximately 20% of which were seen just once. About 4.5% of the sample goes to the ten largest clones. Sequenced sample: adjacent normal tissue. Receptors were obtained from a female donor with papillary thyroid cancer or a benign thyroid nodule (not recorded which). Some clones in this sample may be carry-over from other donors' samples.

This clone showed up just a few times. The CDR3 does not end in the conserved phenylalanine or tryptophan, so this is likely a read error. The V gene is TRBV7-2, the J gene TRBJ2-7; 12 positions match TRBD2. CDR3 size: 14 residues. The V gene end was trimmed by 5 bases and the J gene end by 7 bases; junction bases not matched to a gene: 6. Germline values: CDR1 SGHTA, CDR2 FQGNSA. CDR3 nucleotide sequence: TGTGCCAGCAGCCTACAGACTAGCGGGAGTGAGCAGTACCTC. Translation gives CASSLQTSGSEQYL.

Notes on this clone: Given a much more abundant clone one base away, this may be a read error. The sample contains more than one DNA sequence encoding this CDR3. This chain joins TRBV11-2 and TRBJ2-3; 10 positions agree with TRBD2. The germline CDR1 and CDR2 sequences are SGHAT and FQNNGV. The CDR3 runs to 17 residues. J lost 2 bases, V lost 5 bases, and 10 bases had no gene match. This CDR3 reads CASSLMGLASNTDTQYF. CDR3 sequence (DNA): TGTGCCAGCAGCCTAATGGGACTAGCGTCTAACACAGATACGCAGTATTTT.

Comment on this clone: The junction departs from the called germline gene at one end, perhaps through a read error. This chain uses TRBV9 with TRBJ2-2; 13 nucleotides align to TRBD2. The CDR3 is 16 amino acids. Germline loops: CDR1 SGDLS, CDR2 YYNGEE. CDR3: CASSIGLAGEGGGLFF. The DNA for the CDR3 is TGTGCCAGCAGCATCGGACTAGCGGGAGAAGGCGGGGGGCTGTTTTTT.

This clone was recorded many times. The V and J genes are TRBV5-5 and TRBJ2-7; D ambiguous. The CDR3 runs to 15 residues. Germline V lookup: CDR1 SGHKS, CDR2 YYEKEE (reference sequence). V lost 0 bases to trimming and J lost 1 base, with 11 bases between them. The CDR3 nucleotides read TGTGCCAGCAGCTTGGAACTCAGCCTTTCCTACGAGCAGTACTTC. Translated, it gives CASSLELSLSYEQYF.

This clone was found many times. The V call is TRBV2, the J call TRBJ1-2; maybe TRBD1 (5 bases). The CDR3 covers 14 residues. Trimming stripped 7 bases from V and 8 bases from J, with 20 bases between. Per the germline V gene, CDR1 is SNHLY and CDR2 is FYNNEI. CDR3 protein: CASKGAGPRWGYTF. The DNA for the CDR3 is TGTGCCAGCAAGGGCGCAGGGCCGAGGTGGGGCTACACCTTC.

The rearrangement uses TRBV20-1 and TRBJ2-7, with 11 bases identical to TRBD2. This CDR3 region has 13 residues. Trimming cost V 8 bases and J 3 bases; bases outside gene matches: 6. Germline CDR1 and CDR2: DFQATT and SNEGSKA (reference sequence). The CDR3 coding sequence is TGCAGTTCTAAACTAGCGGGAGTCTACGAGCAGTACTTC. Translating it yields CSSKLAGVYEQYF.

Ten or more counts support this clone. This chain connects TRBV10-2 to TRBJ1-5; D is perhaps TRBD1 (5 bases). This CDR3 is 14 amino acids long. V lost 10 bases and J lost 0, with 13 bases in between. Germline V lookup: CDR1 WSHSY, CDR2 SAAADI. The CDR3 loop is CATGQDYSNQPQHF. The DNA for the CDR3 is TGCGCCACCGGACAAGACTATAGCAATCAGCCCCAGCATTTT.

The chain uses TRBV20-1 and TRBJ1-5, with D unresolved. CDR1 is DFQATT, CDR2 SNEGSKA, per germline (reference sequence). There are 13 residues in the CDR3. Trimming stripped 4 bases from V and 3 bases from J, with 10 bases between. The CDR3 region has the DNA TGCAGTGCTATGTGGCCTAACAATCAGCCCCAGCATTTT. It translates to CSAMWPNNQPQHF.

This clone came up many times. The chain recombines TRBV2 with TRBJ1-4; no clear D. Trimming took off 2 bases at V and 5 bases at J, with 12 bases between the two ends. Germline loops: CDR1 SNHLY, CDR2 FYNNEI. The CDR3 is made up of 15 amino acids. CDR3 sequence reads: CASSEPHGENEKLFF. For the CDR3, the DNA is TGTGCCAGCAGTGAACCACATGGCGAAAATGAAAAACTGTTTTTT. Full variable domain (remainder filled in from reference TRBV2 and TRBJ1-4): EPEVTQTPSHQVTQMGQEVILRCVPISNHLYFYWYRQILGQKVEFLVSFYNNEISEKSEIFDDQFSVERPDGSNFTLKIRSTKLEDSAMYFCASSEPHGENEKLFFGSGTQLSVL.

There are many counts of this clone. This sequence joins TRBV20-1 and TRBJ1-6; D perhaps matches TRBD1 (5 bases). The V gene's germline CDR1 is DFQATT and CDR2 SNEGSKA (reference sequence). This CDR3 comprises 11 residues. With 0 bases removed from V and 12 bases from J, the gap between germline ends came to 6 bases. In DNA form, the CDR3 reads TGCAGTGCTAGAGATCAGGGACCCCTCCACTTT. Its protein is CSARDQGPLHF.

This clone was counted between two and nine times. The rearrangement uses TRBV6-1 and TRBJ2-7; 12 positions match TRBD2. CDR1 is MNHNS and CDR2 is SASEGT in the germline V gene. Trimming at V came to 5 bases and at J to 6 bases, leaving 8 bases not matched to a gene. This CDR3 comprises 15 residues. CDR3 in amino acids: CASSKGGTSGFEQYF. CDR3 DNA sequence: TGTGCCAGCAGTAAAGGAGGGACTAGCGGGTTCGAGCAGTACTTC.

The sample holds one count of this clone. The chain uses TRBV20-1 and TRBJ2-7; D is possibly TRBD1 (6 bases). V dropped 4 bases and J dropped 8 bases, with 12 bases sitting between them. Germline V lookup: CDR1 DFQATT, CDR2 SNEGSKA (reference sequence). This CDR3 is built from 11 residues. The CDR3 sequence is CSAILRGQQYF. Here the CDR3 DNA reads TGCAGTGCTATCCTCAGGGGTCAGCAGTACTTC.

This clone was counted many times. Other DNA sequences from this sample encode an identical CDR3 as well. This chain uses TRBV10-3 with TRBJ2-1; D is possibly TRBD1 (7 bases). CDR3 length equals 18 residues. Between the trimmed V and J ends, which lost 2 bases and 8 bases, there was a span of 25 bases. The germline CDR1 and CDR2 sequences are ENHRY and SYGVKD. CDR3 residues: CAISEAATSGARGDEQFF. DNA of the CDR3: TGTGCCATCAGTGAGGCCGCGACCTCAGGCGCCAGGGGGGATGAGCAGTTCTTC.

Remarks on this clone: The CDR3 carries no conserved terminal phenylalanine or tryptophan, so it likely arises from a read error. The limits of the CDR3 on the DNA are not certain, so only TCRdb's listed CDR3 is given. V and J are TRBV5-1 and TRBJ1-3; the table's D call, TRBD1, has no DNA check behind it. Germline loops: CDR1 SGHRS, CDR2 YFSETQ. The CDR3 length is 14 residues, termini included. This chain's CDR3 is CASSTGTRGNTINM.

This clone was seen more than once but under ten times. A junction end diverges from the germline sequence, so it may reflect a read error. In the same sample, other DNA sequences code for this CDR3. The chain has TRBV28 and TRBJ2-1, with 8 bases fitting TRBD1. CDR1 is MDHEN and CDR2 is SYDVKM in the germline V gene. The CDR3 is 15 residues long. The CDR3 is CASSFSGTGGYEQFF. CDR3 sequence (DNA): TGTGCTAGCAGTTTTTCCGGGACAGGTGGCTATGAGCAGTTCTTC.

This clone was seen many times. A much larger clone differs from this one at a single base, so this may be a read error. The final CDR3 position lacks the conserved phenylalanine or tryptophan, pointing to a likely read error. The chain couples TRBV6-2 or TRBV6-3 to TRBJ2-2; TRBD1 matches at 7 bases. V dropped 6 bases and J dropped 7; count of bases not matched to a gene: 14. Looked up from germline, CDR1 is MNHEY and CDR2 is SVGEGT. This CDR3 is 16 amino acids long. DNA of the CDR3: TGTGCCAGCAGCCGACACGATAGACAGGGAAGCGGGGAGCTGTTTCTT. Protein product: CASSRHDRQGSGELFL.

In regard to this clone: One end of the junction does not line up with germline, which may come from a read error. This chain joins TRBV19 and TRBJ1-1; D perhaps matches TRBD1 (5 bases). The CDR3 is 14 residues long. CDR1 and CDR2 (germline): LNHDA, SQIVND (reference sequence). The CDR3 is CVSRQGDTNTEAFF. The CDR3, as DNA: TGTGTCAGTAGACAAGGGGATACAAACACTGAAGCCTTCTTT.

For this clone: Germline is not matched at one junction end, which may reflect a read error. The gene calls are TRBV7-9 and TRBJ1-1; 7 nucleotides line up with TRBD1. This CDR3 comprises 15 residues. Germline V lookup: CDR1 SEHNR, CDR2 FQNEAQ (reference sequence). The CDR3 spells CVSSPDRSSDTEAFF. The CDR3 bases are TGTGTCAGCAGCCCGGACAGGTCTAGTGACACTGAAGCTTTCTTT.

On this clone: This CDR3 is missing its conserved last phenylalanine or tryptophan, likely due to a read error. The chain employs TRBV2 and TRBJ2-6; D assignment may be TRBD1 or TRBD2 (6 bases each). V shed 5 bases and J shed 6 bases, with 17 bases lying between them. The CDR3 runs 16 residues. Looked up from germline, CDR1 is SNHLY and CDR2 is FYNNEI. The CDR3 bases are TGTGCCAGCAGTCCGACAGGCTCGGGGGTGGCCAACGTCCTGACTTCC. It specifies CASSPTGSGVANVLTS.

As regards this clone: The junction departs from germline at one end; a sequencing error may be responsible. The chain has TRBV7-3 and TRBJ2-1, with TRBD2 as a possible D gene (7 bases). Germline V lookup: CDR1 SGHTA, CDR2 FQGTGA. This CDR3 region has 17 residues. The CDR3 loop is CASSLRVMRGLYTEQFF. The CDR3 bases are TGTGCCAGCAGCTTAAGGGTAATGCGGGGGCTCTACACTGAGCAGTTCTTC.

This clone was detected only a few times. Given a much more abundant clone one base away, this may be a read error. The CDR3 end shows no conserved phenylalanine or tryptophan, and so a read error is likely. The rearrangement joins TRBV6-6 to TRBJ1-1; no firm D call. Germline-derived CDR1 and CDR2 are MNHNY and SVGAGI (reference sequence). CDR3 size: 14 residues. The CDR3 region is CASSYSPGNTKAFL. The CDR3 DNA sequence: TGTGCCAGCAGTTACTCCCCCGGGAACACTAAAGCTTTCCTT.

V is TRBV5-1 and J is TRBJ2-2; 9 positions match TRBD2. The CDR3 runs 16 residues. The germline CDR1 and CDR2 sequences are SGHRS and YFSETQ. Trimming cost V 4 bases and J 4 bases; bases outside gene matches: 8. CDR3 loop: CASSPLAGRGTGELFF. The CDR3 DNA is TGCGCCAGCAGCCCTCTAGCGGGACGGGGCACCGGGGAGCTGTTTTTT.

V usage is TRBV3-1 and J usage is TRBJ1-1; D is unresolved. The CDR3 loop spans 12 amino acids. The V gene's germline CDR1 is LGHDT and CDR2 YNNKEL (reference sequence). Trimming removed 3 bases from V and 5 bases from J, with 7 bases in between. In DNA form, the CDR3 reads TGTGCCAGCAGCCAGGGAGAGACTGAAGCTTTCTTT. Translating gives CASSQGETEAFF.

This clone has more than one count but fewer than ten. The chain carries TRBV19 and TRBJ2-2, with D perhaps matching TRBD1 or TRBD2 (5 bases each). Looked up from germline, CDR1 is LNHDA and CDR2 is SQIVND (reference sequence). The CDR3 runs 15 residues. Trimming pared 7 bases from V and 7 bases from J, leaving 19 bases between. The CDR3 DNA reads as TGTGCCAGTATGCGTTTCCGGAGTGGGGGCGGGGAGCTGTTTTTT. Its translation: CASMRFRSGGGELFF.

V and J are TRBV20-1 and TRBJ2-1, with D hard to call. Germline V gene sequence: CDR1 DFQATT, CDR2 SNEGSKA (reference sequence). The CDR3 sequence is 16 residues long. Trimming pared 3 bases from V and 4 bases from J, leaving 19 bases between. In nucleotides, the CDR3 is TGCAGTGCTAGGTGCCCGGTACTCGTTTCTTACAATGAGCAGTTCTTC. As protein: CSARCPVLVSYNEQFF.

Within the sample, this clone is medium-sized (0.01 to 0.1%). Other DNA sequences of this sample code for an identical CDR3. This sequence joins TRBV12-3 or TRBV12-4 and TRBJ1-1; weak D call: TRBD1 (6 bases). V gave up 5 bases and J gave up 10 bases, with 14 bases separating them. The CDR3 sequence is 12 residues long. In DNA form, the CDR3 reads TGTGCCAGCAGTCGAGGGGGGACGGGAGCTTTCTTT. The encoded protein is CASSRGGTGAFF.

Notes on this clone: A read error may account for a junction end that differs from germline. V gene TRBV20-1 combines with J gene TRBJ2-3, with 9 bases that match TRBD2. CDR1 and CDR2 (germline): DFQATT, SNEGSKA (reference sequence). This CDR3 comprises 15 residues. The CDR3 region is CSANTGGLALDTEYF. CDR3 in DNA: TGCAGTGCAAACACCGGGGGACTAGCACTGGATACGGAGTATTTT.

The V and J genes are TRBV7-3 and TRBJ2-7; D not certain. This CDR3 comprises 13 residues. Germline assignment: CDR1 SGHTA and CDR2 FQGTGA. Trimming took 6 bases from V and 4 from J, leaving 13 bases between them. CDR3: CASSYRFSYEQYV. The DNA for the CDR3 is TGTGCCAGCAGTTACCGGTTCTCATACGAGCAGTACGTC.

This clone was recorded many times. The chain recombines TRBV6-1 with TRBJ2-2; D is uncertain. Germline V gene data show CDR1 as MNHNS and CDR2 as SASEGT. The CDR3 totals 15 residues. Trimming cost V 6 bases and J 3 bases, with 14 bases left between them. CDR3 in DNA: TGTGCCAGCAGCGTAGTGAACACAGACACCGGGGAGCTGTTTTTT. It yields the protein CASSVVNTDTGELFF.

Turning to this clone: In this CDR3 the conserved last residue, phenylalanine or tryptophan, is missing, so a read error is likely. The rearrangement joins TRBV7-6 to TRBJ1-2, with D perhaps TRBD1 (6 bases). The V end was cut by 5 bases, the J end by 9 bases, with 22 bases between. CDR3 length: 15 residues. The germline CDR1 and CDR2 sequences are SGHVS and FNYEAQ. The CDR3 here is CASSRRTDPPFRYTL. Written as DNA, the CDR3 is TGTGCCAGCAGCAGGAGGACAGATCCTCCTTTCCGCTACACCCTC.

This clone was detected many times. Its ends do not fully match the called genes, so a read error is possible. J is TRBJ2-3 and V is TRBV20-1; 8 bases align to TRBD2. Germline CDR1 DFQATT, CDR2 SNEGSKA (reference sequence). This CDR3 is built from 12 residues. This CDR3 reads CSAKRASGPGLF. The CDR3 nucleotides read TGCAGTGCTAAAAGGGCTAGCGGGCCAGGGTTGTTT.